This T cell receptor (beta chain) was documented in a study of beta chain features in type 1 diabetes listed by TCRdb under 2018. For context, the study as a whole: Mean age, gender distribution, total cell number and subset yield were not different between patients and healthy donors. A total of over 95,000,000 sorted cells were examined across all samples, and RNA yield correlated strongly with the number of cells per subset. Regulatory and stem cell-like memory subsets were obtained from only 8 patients and roughly 8 healthy donors, while naive and central memory subsets were obtained from all 30 or so donors. In the study, recently diagnosed type 1 diabetes patients and matched healthy donors were compared on the TCRB repertoires of their sorted circulating CD4+ T cell subsets.

A single peripheral blood draw of around 0.11 L on average was collected from each donor into heparinised tubes. A BD FACSAria II and a panel including CD45RO, CCR7, CD25, CD127, CD95 and CD27 were used to sort naive, central memory, regulatory and stem cell-like memory CD4+ T cells. All sorted populations exceeded 95% purity. Right away, PBMCs were isolated by Lymphoprep density gradient centrifugation and were stained directly, with no culture step. To minimize batch effects, samples were stained and sorted in pairs, one healthy donor with one patient per experiment. The entire isolated RNA was reverse transcribed using the High Capacity cDNA Reverse Transcription Kit, and thus expressed TCRB transcripts were sequenced. Naive, central memory and regulatory T cell samples underwent deep immunoSEQ sequencing, averaging approximately 3.5 million total reads per sample. Sorted cells were lysed in RLT buffer and RNA was extracted with DNase-treated RNeasy Micro or Mini kits, depending on cell number. Each cell subset was processed on its own to prevent cross-contamination, while patient and healthy donor samples were processed together. TCRB sequences were amplified from cDNA with the immunoSEQ multiplex PCR, producing 87-bp fragments spanning the CDR3 region. Sequencing of the amplicons was done on the Illumina HiSeq platform. The published analysis was carried out like this. Synthetic template baselines were used to correct PCR bias computationally, reads within Hamming distance 2 were collapsed, and singletons that could not be merged were discarded. By aligning reads against IMGT, V, D and J genes, CDR3 length, and insertions or deletions at six rearrangement sites were assigned. Within each subset, clonotype counts were normalized to sorted cell number, and only after that were true diversity and Gini coefficients computed with the tcR R package. The overlap coefficient, calculated on TCRB nucleotide sequences, was used to measure repertoire sharing. As a proxy for the pre-selection repertoire, out-of-frame TCRB sequences from naive cells were analyzed. TCRdb carries this immuneACCESS record with in-frame sequences only. Its versions omit some clonotypes, under half of them owing to an unresolved V gene in the studies checked, with the rest unexplained. V, J and clone size are those of that table, while D and trimming were read from the DNA. The sample table lists 150,000 to 200,000 clones, 50% to 70% of them with a count of one. The top ten clones comprise around 0.08% of the sample.

This clone was seen more than once but under ten times. Its binding antigen is unknown. The input lacks base qualities; no much larger clone sits a single base away. Study-wide findings and limitations: Patients with type 1 diabetes made fewer insertions and deleted more nucleotides at VDJ recombination sites, implying thymic rearrangement abnormalities. Because cDNA was sequenced instead of genomic DNA, highly expressing activated cells could be over-represented, though the groups showed no difference in activation or CD3 levels. Shorter templates might have been favored by PCR, but patient and control samples were amplified and corrected together, so both groups would have been affected equally by any skew. Naive, central memory and regulatory TCRB repertoires appeared to be more alike among patients than among healthy donors. HLA sub-analyses involved small numbers of individuals, so any influence of HLA type on TCRB rearrangement remained unresolved. Type 1 diabetes patients showed a moderate but significant shortening of TCRB CDR3 length in all four CD4+ subsets.

The CDR3 runs 12 amino acids, cysteine and phenylalanine included. CDR3 DNA is the only sequence kept; it has 36 bases, read in frame from the first base. From the germline V gene (reference sequence), CDR1 is PRHDT and CDR2 is FYEKMQ. V was cut back by 4 bases and J by 2 bases, leaving a gap of 4 bases between them. The chain joins TRBV13 to TRBJ2-3, with the D gene too uncertain to name. This sequence was found in a man aged 30-40 years with type 1 diabetes. Material: naive CD4+ T cells from blood. The sample's cell subset or site label, decoded: true naive CD4+ T cells. The CDR3 region has the sequence CASSYLTDTQYF. The sequenced DNA is TGTGCCAGCAGCTACCTCACAGATACGCAGTATTTT.